This T cell receptor beta chain was captured in a study of cytomegalovirus exposure and HLA in healthy donors. The study's findings and limits: As a later analysis showed, a missense DCLRE1C variant was linked to trimming of TCR beta V- and J-genes. In vitro testing confirmed a few CMV-associated chains as specific for CMV antigens.

Amplification used 60 Vbeta primers and 13 Jbeta primers. Sequencing was performed with immunoSEQ multiplex PCR; in TCRdb, only in-frame clones are kept and a portion is missing. This sample's clone table lists some 70,000 clones. Unrecorded immune exposure was likely among donors, who were nominally healthy when sampled. Of note for this clone: Its matching antigen is unknown.

This CDR3 has 15 amino acids. The V gene end was trimmed by 1 base and the J gene end by 5 bases; junction bases not matched to a gene: 3. CDR1 and CDR2 (germline): SGHTA, FQGNSA. The sequence was obtained from a man between 40 and 49 years old in good health and CMV-seronegative. Sequenced: PBMCs. The rearrangement joins TRBV7-2 to TRBJ1-5, with 9 nucleotides matching TRBD1. CDR3 residues: CASSLGDRVDQPQHF. The CDR3 region has the DNA TGTGCCAGCAGCTTAGGGGACAGGGTGGATCAGCCCCAGCATTTT.